The rows below give T cell receptor beta chains drawn from one sample of a study of T cell repertoires in cytomegalovirus infection. A single record per CDR3 protein comes from TCRdb applying MiXCR to the reads. The sample has some 230,000 distinct CDR3 sequences, approximately 24% seen once. Sequencing input: CD8+ T cells from PBMCs. These receptor sequences come from a human donor in good health (CMV status not recorded). Some clones in this sample may be carry-over from other donors' samples. CDR3s include the opening cysteine and the closing phenylalanine or tryptophan. A D gene is named only where the DNA matches it firmly. Clone size is stated in some rows and not others, as once, few, many or a class when expanded.

NA	TRBV29-1	NA	TRBJ2-7	14	TGCAGCGTTGAGATGGCGGAAAGCTCCTACGAGCAGTACTTC	CSVEMAESSYEQYF
few	TRBV6-5	TRBD1	TRBJ2-7	15	TGTGCCAGCAGCCCACTCAGGGGGCATGAGAACGAGCAGTACTTC	CASSPLRGHENEQYF
few	TRBV28	TRBD2	TRBJ2-3	17	TGTGCCAGCAGTTTAACTAGCGGGGGATTGGTGACAGATACGCAGTATTTT	CASSLTSGGLVTDTQYF
many	TRBV7-6	TRBD1	TRBJ1-6	16	TGTGCCAGCAGCTTGGCGTGGACAGGGGATAATTCACCCCTCCACTTT	CASSLAWTGDNSPLHF
NA	TRBV28	NA	TRBJ2-5	16	TGTGCCAGCAGTTTGGATAACCCAAGCGGCCAAGAGACCCAGTACTTC	CASSLDNPSGQETQYF
NA	TRBV20-1	TRBD2	TRBJ2-5	14	TGCAGTGCGACGGGACTAGCGGTCCAAGAGACCCAGTACTTC	CSATGLAVQETQYF
few	TRBV4-1	TRBD2	TRBJ2-1	14	TGCGCCAGCAGCCATGGCGGGGGGGTCTATGAGCAGTTCTTC	CASSHGGGVYEQFF
few	TRBV29-1	TRBD1	TRBJ2-5	12	TGCAGCGGTACCGGGACAGGGAGGCCCCAGTACTTC	CSGTGTGRPQYF
many	TRBV28	TRBD1	TRBJ2-7	15	TGTGCCAGCAGTTTTCCGGGACAGGGCGCCTACGAGCAGTACTTC	CASSFPGQGAYEQYF
few	TRBV5-1	NA	TRBJ2-7	17	TGCGCCAGCAGCTTGACCCCTGGGCAGGCCGACTCCTACGAGCAGTACTTC	CASSLTPGQADSYEQYF
many	TRBV7-2	TRBD1	TRBJ2-3	15	TGTGCCAGCAGCTCGGGACAGGGGTACACAGATACGCAGTATTTT	CASSSGQGYTDTQYF
few	TRBV28	NA	TRBJ2-6	16	TGTGCCAGCAGTTTATGGACGGCTTCTGGGGCCAACGTCCTGACTTTC	CASSLWTASGANVLTF
NA	TRBV5-1	NA	TRBJ1-1	11	TGCGCCAGCAAGATGAACACTGAAGCTTTCTTT	CASKMNTEAFF
NA	TRBV20-1	NA	TRBJ2-3	11	TGCAGTGCTAGCAGCGAAGGTACGCAGTATTTT	CSASSEGTQYF
many	TRBV12-3/TRBV12-4	TRBD2	TRBJ2-7	15	TGTGCCAGCAGCCTTGGACTAGCGGGGTCCTACGAGCAGTACTTC	CASSLGLAGSYEQYF
NA	TRBV11-3	NA	TRBJ2-5	13	TGTGCCAGCAGCCCAGGGGATCAAGAGACCCAGTACTTC	CASSPGDQETQYF
NA	TRBV5-4	TRBD1	TRBJ2-3	14	TGTGCCAGCAGCTTGGGACAGGGGGTTGATACGCAGTATTTT	CASSLGQGVDTQYF
NA	TRBV12-3/TRBV12-4	NA	TRBJ1-1	13	TGTGCCAGCAGCCCGACTGTGAACAGTGAAGCTTTCTTT	CASSPTVNSEAFF
many	TRBV12-3/TRBV12-4	NA	TRBJ2-1	15	TGTGCCAGCAGTTACATGGCGGTTTCCTACAATGAGCAGTTCTTC	CASSYMAVSYNEQFF
many	TRBV6-5	NA	TRBJ1-5	13	TGTGCCAGCAGTTACTCGGACGATCAGCCCCAGCATTTT	CASSYSDDQPQHF
many	TRBV20-1	TRBD1	TRBJ2-1	14	TGCAGTGCTAGGGACAGGGAGCACTACAATGAGCAGTTCTTC	CSARDREHYNEQFF
NA	TRBV15	NA	TRBJ2-6	15	TGTGCCACCAGCAGAGGTATGCGAGGGGCCAACGTCCTGACTTTC	CATSRGMRGANVLTF
NA	TRBV28	NA	TRBJ1-1	13	TGTGCCAGCAGTTCCCTCCCCGAGGCTGAAGCTTTCTTT	CASSSLPEAEAFF
NA	TRBV29-1	NA	TRBJ2-2	13	TGCAGCGTTGAATGGGGAAGCCCCGGGGAGCTGTTTTTT	CSVEWGSPGELFF